This is a list of T cell receptor beta chains from one sample in a study of Ad26.COV2.S vaccination and SARS-CoV-2 variants. Method: immunoSEQ multiplex PCR; TCRdb's copy keeps in-frame clones and lacks some. This table holds approximately 400,000 clones, about 80% found once. Sequencing was performed on peripheral blood, taken in a trial of Ad26.COV2.S vaccine versus placebo. The receptors originated from a person between 18 and 65 years old who received the Ad26.COV2.S COVID-19 vaccine or a placebo. Both conserved end residues are trimmed from each CDR3. Fields, in order: J gene, V gene, clone size, CDR3 protein. Only some rows state a clone size, as once, few, many or a class for expanded clones.

j_gene: TRBJ1-5
v_gene: TRBV6-2/TRBV6-3
abundance: -
CDR3aa: ASSYSSGGMNVFGQPQH

j_gene: TRBJ2-3
v_gene: TRBV11-2
abundance: -
CDR3aa: ASIGTGGKGDTQY

j_gene: TRBJ2-2
v_gene: TRBV2
abundance: few
CDR3aa: ASSELGGISGELF

j_gene: TRBJ1-1
v_gene: TRBV6-2/TRBV6-3
abundance: -
CDR3aa: ASSSGGNTEAF

j_gene: TRBJ2-1
v_gene: TRBV7-3
abundance: once
CDR3aa: ASSLELGNEQF

j_gene: TRBJ2-1
v_gene: TRBV9
abundance: -
CDR3aa: ASSARLAAYNEQF

j_gene: TRBJ1-3
v_gene: TRBV14
abundance: few
CDR3aa: ASSRSLGMTGNTIY

j_gene: TRBJ2-7
v_gene: TRBV4-3
abundance: -
CDR3aa: ASSQDLPGRETYEQY

j_gene: TRBJ1-2
v_gene: TRBV19
abundance: -
CDR3aa: ASSIGGASGYT

j_gene: TRBJ2-1
v_gene: TRBV29-1
abundance: -
CDR3aa: SGGGGSGSDEQF

j_gene: TRBJ2-3
v_gene: TRBV25-1
abundance: -
CDR3aa: ASSDEGRDTQY